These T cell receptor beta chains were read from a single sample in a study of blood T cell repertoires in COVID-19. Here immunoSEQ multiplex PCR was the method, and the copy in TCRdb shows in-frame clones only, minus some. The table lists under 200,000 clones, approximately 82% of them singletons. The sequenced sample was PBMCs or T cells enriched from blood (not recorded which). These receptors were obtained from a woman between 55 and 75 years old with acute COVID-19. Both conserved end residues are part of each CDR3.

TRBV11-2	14	CASSLVPSKETQYF
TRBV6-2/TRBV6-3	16	CASSSETFSSYNEQFF
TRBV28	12	CASRRGSETQYF
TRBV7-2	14	CASSLTSGAYEQYF
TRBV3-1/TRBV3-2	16	CASSQLKGRGNEKLFF
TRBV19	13	CASSVRSYNEQFF
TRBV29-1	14	CSVGKTANTGELFF
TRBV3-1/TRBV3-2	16	CASSQGQGSSYNEQFF
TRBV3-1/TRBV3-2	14	CASSQPSGVNEQFF
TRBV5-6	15	CASSPVEEGGEGYTF
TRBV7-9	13	CASSPGGGYEQYF
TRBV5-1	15	CASSRTRESYNEQFF
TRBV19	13	CASSIEEGGARHF
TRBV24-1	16	CATSDPRERESDEQFF
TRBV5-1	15	CASSAGRIQADTQYF
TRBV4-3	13	CASSPGRREKLFF
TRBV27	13	CASSPEFNEKLFF
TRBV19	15	CASSIDRGLNSPLHF
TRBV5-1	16	CASSVTHRGSDTEAFF
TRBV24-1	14	CATRGQGGTGELFF
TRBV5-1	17	CASSLPSRGPGYNEQFF
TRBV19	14	CASSIYASRDTQYF
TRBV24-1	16	CATSDFRDRGGHGYTF
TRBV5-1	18	CASSYAGTSALNTDTQYF
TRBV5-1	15	CASSSGGGSNQPQHF
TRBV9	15	CASSLGLAPTDTQYF
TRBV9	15	CASSPNPRLNEKLFF
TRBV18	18	CASSPTLPGTSPSNTIYF
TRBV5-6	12	CASRLGGYGYTF
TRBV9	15	CASLPGVTGGTEAFF
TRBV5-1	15	CASSLWPTNTGELFF
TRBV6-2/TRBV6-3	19	CASSYSNAGAGYSNQPQHF
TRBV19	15	CASSISGGSFNEQFF
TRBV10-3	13	CAASGGNNYGYTF
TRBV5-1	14	CASSLSGAGNTIYF
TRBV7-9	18	CASSGKPQGALDTGELFF
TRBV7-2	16	CASSLVRGGNSDTQYF
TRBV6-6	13	CASSYGTANEQFF
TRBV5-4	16	CASSITAGTGANVLTF
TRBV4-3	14	CASSRGQSQEKLFF
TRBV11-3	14	CASSLVRTSNEQFF
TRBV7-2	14	CASSVPGAGNTIYF
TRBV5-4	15	CASSLTQGRTDTQYF
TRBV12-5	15	CASGSLAGGGDEQFF
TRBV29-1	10	CSTRLDTQYF
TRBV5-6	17	CASSLYPGDTRNQPQHF
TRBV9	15	CASSPQNRGTVRAFF
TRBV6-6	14	CASRLQGGNEKLFF
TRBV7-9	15	CASSSLLRRAYGYTF
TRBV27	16	CASSHRTGERPYEQYF
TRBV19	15	CASSWGQGNYNEQFF
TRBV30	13	CAGETGFYSPLHF
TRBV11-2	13	CASRSWDSVQAFF